These 26 T cell receptor beta chains share one sample of origin, sequenced in a study. TCRdb recomputed calls from the 5' RACE reads with MiXCR, one row per CDR3 protein. The table includes fewer than 8,500 distinct CDR3 sequences, about 65% detected once. The sample consisted of tumor-infiltrating naive CD4+ T cells sorted from the breast tumor. Subset given: naive CD4+ T cells, CD4+CD45RA+CD25-. The receptor source for this set is a female donor with breast cancer.

The rearrangement uses TRBV29-1 and TRBJ2-5; the match to TRBD1 covers 7 bases. Germline CDR1 is SQVTM and CDR2 is ANQGSEA. V dropped 6 bases and J dropped 2; count of bases not matched to a gene: 6. The CDR3 contains 13 residues. The CDR3 spells CSVSVQGQETQYF. In nucleotides, the CDR3 is TGCAGCGTCTCCGTACAGGGGCAAGAGACCCAGTACTTC. Variable domain in full (rest from reference TRBV29-1 and TRBJ2-5): SAVISQKPSRDICQRGTSLTIQCQVDSQVTMMFWYRQQPGQSLTLIATANQGSEATYESGFVIDKFPISRPNLTFSTLTVSNMSPEDSSIYLCSVSVQGQETQYFGPGTRLLVL.

The CDR3 protein is CASSLAPGGRRNSPLHF. The CDR3 region has the DNA TGTGCCAGCAGCCTGGCCCCAGGGGGTCGCCGCAATTCACCCCTCCACTTT. V usage is TRBV7-8 and J usage is TRBJ1-6; 7 bases fit TRBD1. V dropped 5 bases and J dropped 7; count of bases not matched to a gene: 14. From germline, CDR1 is SGHVS and CDR2 FQNEAQ. The CDR3 has 17 residues.

This chain connects TRBV20-1 to TRBJ1-6; possibly TRBD1 for D (5 bases). Germline CDR1 is DFQATT and CDR2 is SNEGSKA (reference sequence). V lost 2 bases and J 5 bases, leaving 10 bases between the germline ends. This CDR3 has 14 residues. The CDR3: CSARQGRDNSPLHF. DNA for the CDR3: TGCAGTGCTAGACAGGGTCGAGATAATTCACCCCTCCACTTT.

This chain connects TRBV6-5 to TRBJ2-1; D may be TRBD1 (6 bases). The V gene lost 6 bases and the J gene lost 0 bases, with 12 bases spanning the gap. The germline V gene has CDR1 MNHEY and CDR2 SVGAGI. CDR3 length equals 15 residues. Here the CDR3 reads CASRKNRDSYNEQFF. The CDR3 bases are TGTGCCAGCAGAAAGAACAGGGACTCCTACAATGAGCAGTTCTTC.

This clonotype was detected a few times. The rearrangement links TRBV7-2 to TRBJ2-7, with 9 bases fitting TRBD2. Germline V CDR1 and CDR2: SGHTA, FQGNSA. V shed 1 base, J shed 1 base, and the junction held 2 bases outside the gene matches. There are 15 residues in the CDR3. CDR3: CASSLEAGGSYEQYF. The CDR3 bases are TGTGCCAGCAGCTTAGAGGCGGGGGGGTCCTACGAGCAGTACTTC.

The DNA for the CDR3 is TGTGCCAGCTCACTAGGGACAGGGGACGAGCAGTACTTC. Its protein product is CASSLGTGDEQYF. The chain joins TRBV18 to TRBJ2-7; 10 bases map to TRBD1. CDR1 and CDR2 (germline): KGHSH, LQKENI. J gave up 5 bases and V 4 bases, and 2 bases lay outside the gene matches. This CDR3 has 13 residues.

To note about this clonotype: Germline and junction disagree at one end, which may indicate a read error. The chain joins TRBV6-6 to TRBJ1-5; 8 positions agree with TRBD1. Looked up from germline, CDR1 is MNHNY and CDR2 is SVGAGI (reference sequence). The CDR3 is made up of 15 amino acids. The CDR3 protein is CASSYWTGTNQPQHF. The CDR3 DNA reads TGTGCCAGCAGTTATTGGACAGGGACCAATCAACCCCAGCATTTT.

The chain recombines TRBV6-5 with TRBJ2-6; 9 positions match TRBD1. CDR1 and CDR2 (germline): MNHEY, SVGAGI. This CDR3 is 16 amino acids long. Trimming removed 5 bases from V and 4 bases from J; junction bases left unmatched: 6. In DNA, the CDR3 is TGTGCCAGCAGTAAACAGGGGGCGGCAGGGGCCAACGTCCTGACTTTC. It yields the protein CASSKQGAAGANVLTF.

The rearrangement joins TRBV7-9 to TRBJ1-1; D remains unclear. The CDR3 runs 15 residues. With 5 bases removed from V and 3 bases from J, the gap between germline ends came to 16 bases. Germline assignment: CDR1 SEHNR and CDR2 FQNEAQ (reference sequence). CDR3 protein: CASSPPGFHDTEAFF. The CDR3 DNA sequence: TGTGCCAGCAGCCCCCCGGGGTTCCACGACACTGAAGCTTTCTTT. Together with reference TRBV7-9 and TRBJ1-1, the CDR3 gives the full variable domain: DTGVSQNPRHKITKRGQNVTFRCDPISEHNRLYWYRQTLGQGPEFLTYFQNEAQLEKSRLLSDRFSAERPKGSFSTLEIQRTEQGDSAMYLCASSPPGFHDTEAFFGQGTRLTVV.

In this sample, this clonotype turned up a few times. The CDR3 is CASSLRGSSTDTQYF. As DNA, the CDR3 is TGTGCCAGCAGCTTGCGGGGATCTAGCACAGATACGCAGTATTTT. The chain recombines TRBV7-9 with TRBJ2-3; possibly TRBD2 for D (6 bases). The CDR3 loop spans 15 amino acids. Between the trimmed V and J ends, which lost 3 bases and 0 bases, there was a span of 10 bases. Germline values: CDR1 SEHNR, CDR2 FQNEAQ (reference sequence).

V usage is TRBV7-2 and J usage is TRBJ2-2; the D gene is possibly TRBD1 (5 bases). Per germline, CDR1 SGHTA and CDR2 FQGNSA. There are 14 residues in the CDR3. V lost 5 bases and J lost 1, with 8 bases in between. The CDR3 DNA sequence: TGTGCCAGCAGCCCCGGACAGAACACCGGGGAGCTGTTTTTT. Translated: CASSPGQNTGELFF.

The rearrangement joins TRBV4-1 to TRBJ1-2; D remains ambiguous. The germline V gene encodes CDR1 MGHRA and CDR2 YSYEKL. The CDR3 has 12 amino acids. V lost 2 bases and J lost 2, with 3 bases in between. In nucleotides, the CDR3 is TGCGCCAGCAGCCAAATGAACTATGGCTACACCTTC. It translates to CASSQMNYGYTF.

The chain uses TRBV25-1 and TRBJ2-3; the D is unclear. The CDR3 is 15 residues long. The V gene lost 3 bases and the J gene lost 2 bases, with 12 bases spanning the gap. Germline CDR1 MGHDK, CDR2 SYGVNS. Here the CDR3 reads CASSESLAITDTQYF. In nucleotides, the CDR3 is TGTGCCAGCAGTGAGTCGTTAGCTATCACAGATACGCAGTATTTT.

The rearrangement joins TRBV19 to TRBJ1-5; possibly TRBD1 for D (5 bases). The V gene lost 5 bases and the J gene lost 4 bases, with 9 bases spanning the gap. Per the germline V gene, CDR1 is LNHDA and CDR2 is SQIVND (reference sequence). The CDR3 has 13 amino acids. CDR3 region: CASSLGTNQPQHF. CDR3 DNA: TGTGCCAGTAGTTTGGGGACTAATCAGCCCCAGCATTTT. The entire variable domain, with the rest obtained from reference TRBV19 and TRBJ1-5, is as follows: DGGITQSPKYLFRKEGQNVTLSCEQNLNHDAMYWYRQDPGQGLRLIYYSQIVNDFQKGDIAEGYSVSREKKESFPLTVTSAQKNPTAFYLCASSLGTNQPQHFGDGTRLSIL.

This clonotype turned up a few times. CDR3 residues: CASTNSGAQETQYF. CDR3 in DNA: TGCGCCAGCACTAACTCCGGGGCTCAAGAGACCCAGTACTTC. The rearrangement links TRBV5-1 to TRBJ2-5; tentatively, D is TRBD1 or TRBD2 (5 bases each). Deletions cut 6 bases from V and 2 bases from J, with 14 bases between. The CDR3 totals 14 residues. In germline, CDR1 is SGHRS, CDR2 YFSETQ.

The chain links TRBV7-9 to TRBJ2-7, with D possibly TRBD2 on 6 matching bases. CDR1 is SEHNR, CDR2 FQNEAQ, per germline (reference sequence). This CDR3 is 14 amino acids long. With 2 bases removed from V and 5 bases from J, the gap between germline ends came to 13 bases. CDR3 sequence reads: CASSLSARTNEQYF. The CDR3 DNA reads as TGTGCCAGCAGCTTAAGTGCCAGGACTAACGAGCAGTACTTC.

The V and J genes are TRBV20-1 and TRBJ1-5; D gene uncertain. Germline CDR1 is DFQATT and CDR2 is SNEGSKA (reference sequence). V was pared by 5 bases and J by 0 bases, with 5 bases between. The CDR3 is made up of 12 amino acids. The CDR3 DNA is TGCAGTGCTCTATATAGCAATCAGCCCCAGCATTTT. This sequence encodes CSALYSNQPQHF.

This clonotype was counted a few times. The chain uses TRBV29-1 and TRBJ2-1; a possible D gene is TRBD1 (5 bases). From germline, CDR1 is SQVTM and CDR2 ANQGSEA. V dropped 4 bases and J dropped 6 bases, with 16 bases sitting between them. The CDR3 runs 14 residues. The CDR3 loop is CSVGGGGLSNEQFF. CDR3 bases: TGCAGCGTTGGGGGCGGCGGCTTATCCAATGAGCAGTTCTTC.

The gene calls are TRBV20-1 and TRBJ1-4, with D uncertain. Between the trimmed V and J ends, which lost 4 bases and 8 bases, there was a span of 14 bases. CDR3 size: 13 residues. The germline V gene has CDR1 DFQATT and CDR2 SNEGSKA (reference sequence). CDR3 amino acids: CSATRPRVEKLFF. CDR3 nucleotides: TGCAGTGCTACACGGCCTAGAGTAGAAAAACTGTTTTTT.

The chain uses TRBV7-2 and TRBJ2-1; TRBD1 matches 7 bases. Germline V gives CDR1 SGHTA, CDR2 FQGNSA. V gave up 11 bases and J gave up 4 bases; unmatched junction bases: 17. The CDR3 loop spans 16 amino acids. Written as DNA, the CDR3 is TGTGCCTGGTGCTTTACCCCCGGGACAGATTACAATGAGCAGTTCTTC. It encodes CAWCFTPGTDYNEQFF. Variable domain in full (rest from reference TRBV7-2 and TRBJ2-1): GAGVSQSPSNKVTEKGKDVELRCDPISGHTALYWYRQSLGQGLEFLIYFQGNSAPDKSGLPSDRFSAERTGGSVSTLTIQRTQQEDSAVYLCAWCFTPGTDYNEQFFGPGTRLTVL.

The J gene is TRBJ2-7, the V gene TRBV5-1, with TRBD2 identical over 7 bases. V shed 0 bases and J 9 bases; nucleotides not matched to a gene: 9. Germline-derived CDR1 and CDR2 are SGHRS and YFSETQ. The CDR3 has 14 residues. CDR3 loop: CASSLAVREDAQYF. The CDR3 bases are TGCGCCAGCAGCTTGGCGGTACGGGAGGACGCGCAGTACTTC.

The chain carries TRBV4-1 and TRBJ2-7, with TRBD1 matching 8 bases. The CDR3 contains 18 residues. The V gene's germline CDR1 is MGHRA and CDR2 YSYEKL. V lost 1 base and J lost 0; bases outside the gene matches: 11. The CDR3 coding sequence is TGCGCCAGCAGCCAAGGCCAGGGGGCCGGGACTCTCTCCTACGAGCAGTACTTC. Amino acids: CASSQGQGAGTLSYEQYF.

The genes are TRBV6-4 and TRBJ1-1, with D unresolved. This CDR3 contains 14 residues. Germline V gene data show CDR1 as MRHNA and CDR2 as SNTAGT. Trimming removed 6 bases at V and 1 base at J, with 12 bases between. The DNA for the CDR3 is TGTGCCAGCAGCCCAACCGGCAGGAACACTGAAGCTTTCTTT. Amino acid sequence: CASSPTGRNTEAFF.

On this clonotype itself: At one of its ends the junction is not consistent with the germline gene, which may arise from a read error. The chain carries TRBV5-1 and TRBJ2-7; no definite D call. There are 14 residues in the CDR3. Per the germline V gene, CDR1 is SGHRS and CDR2 is YFSETQ. The CDR3 DNA reads TGTGCCAGCAGCTTCAAAGGCCCTACAGAGGAGCAGTACTTC. Translation gives CASSFKGPTEEQYF.

The rearrangement links TRBV5-1 to TRBJ2-7, with D unclear. V gave up 3 bases and J gave up 3 bases, with 10 bases separating them. CDR3 length equals 13 residues. CDR1 and CDR2 (germline): SGHRS, YFSETQ. CDR3 amino acids: CASSSELHYEQYF. The CDR3, as DNA: TGCGCCAGCAGCTCCGAATTGCACTACGAGCAGTACTTC.

This clonotype was found a few times. The V gene is TRBV5-1, the J gene TRBJ2-6, with D maybe TRBD1 (5 bases). CDR1 and CDR2 from the germline V gene are SGHRS and YFSETQ. CDR3 length equals 16 residues. Trimming removed 4 bases at V and 0 bases at J, with 11 bases between. CDR3 coding DNA: TGCGCCAGCAGCCCGCGACAGTCCTCTGGGGCCAACGTCCTGACTTTC. Residues: CASSPRQSSGANVLTF.